Below, 20 T cell receptor beta chains from the same sample are listed, as sequenced in a study of beta chain features in type 1 diabetes. Study-level findings and limits: There was a moderate but significant shortening of TCRB CDR3s in all four CD4+ subsets of Type 1 diabetes patients.

Expressed TCRB transcripts were sequenced, since all the RNA that had been isolated was reverse transcribed. Sequenced by immunoSEQ multiplex PCR; TCRdb stores in-frame clones only, minus some. The sample consists of about 710,000 clones, 11% to 15% of them appearing once. No antigen has been identified for these receptors. What was sequenced was naive CD4+ T cells from blood. Receptor source: a man between 18 and 35 years old with type 1 diabetes.

This chain connects TRBV25-1 to TRBJ2-3, with 9 bases aligning to TRBD2. The CDR3 contains 16 residues. J gave up 6 bases and V 6 bases, and 13 bases lay outside the gene matches. The germline V gene has CDR1 MGHDK and CDR2 SYGVNS. CDR3 protein: CASSFLGGLASDTQYF. In nucleotides, the CDR3 is TGTGCCAGCAGCTTCCTGGGGGGACTAGCTTCTGATACGCAGTATTTT.

This chain uses TRBV29-1 with TRBJ2-5, with D possibly matching TRBD2 (6 bases). The CDR3 length is 13 residues. V shed 3 bases and J shed 5 bases, with 13 bases lying between them. Germline values: CDR1 SQVTM, CDR2 ANQGSEA. As DNA, the CDR3 is TGCAGCGTTGACCCCCGGGGGACGGAGACCCAGTACTTC. Its protein is CSVDPRGTETQYF.

This clone has a handful of counts. The CDR3 bases are TGTGCCAGCAGCTTCTCGACCCGAGGCTACACCTTC. Encoded protein: CASSFSTRGYTF. This chain joins TRBV7-2 and TRBJ1-2; D not resolved. Germline loops: CDR1 SGHTA, CDR2 FQGNSA. V was trimmed by 3 bases and J by 8 bases, leaving 10 bases between them. This CDR3 has 12 residues.

This clone was found a few times. The chain uses TRBV5-1 and TRBJ2-3, with unresolved D. Germline CDR1 SGHRS, CDR2 YFSETQ. The CDR3 consists of 14 residues. V was clipped by 2 bases and J by 2 bases, with 9 bases between them. The CDR3, as DNA: TGCGCCAGCAGCTTTTCATCCCTCACAGATACGCAGTATTTT. The encoded protein is CASSFSSLTDTQYF. Variable domain in full (rest from reference TRBV5-1 and TRBJ2-3): KAGVTQTPRYLIKTRGQQVTLSCSPISGHRSVSWYQQTPGQGLQFLFEYFSETQRNKGNFPGRFSGRQFSNSRSEMNVSTLELGDSALYLCASSFSSLTDTQYFGPGTRLTVL.

The chain combines TRBV7-2 with TRBJ2-5; maybe TRBD2 (5 bases). V was cut by 2 bases and J by 7 bases, with 20 bases left in between. This CDR3 has 16 amino acids. CDR1 SGHTA and CDR2 FQGNSA come from the germline V gene. The CDR3 bases are TGTGCCAGCAGCTTACTTGGCCCCCTCGGGGTCGGGACCCAGTACTTC. It yields the protein CASSLLGPLGVGTQYF.

This clone showed up just a few times. The chain recombines TRBV5-1 with TRBJ2-2; 8 bases fit TRBD1. Germline V gene sequence: CDR1 SGHRS, CDR2 YFSETQ. The CDR3 has 16 amino acids. Trimming cost V 5 bases and J 3 bases; bases outside gene matches: 9. This CDR3 is CASRQTDRGYTGELFF. The CDR3 nucleotides read TGCGCCAGCAGGCAAACTGACAGGGGATACACCGGGGAGCTGTTTTTT.

This clone has only a few counts. The chain has TRBV5-4 and TRBJ2-2; the D is unclear. The CDR3 runs 15 residues. Per germline, CDR1 SGHNT and CDR2 YYREEE (reference sequence). The ends were cut back, 4 bases at V and 5 bases at J, with 15 bases in the middle. As DNA, the CDR3 is TGTGCCAGCAGCATTGTAGGTCAGCGAACCGGGGAGCTGTTTTTT. Protein: CASSIVGQRTGELFF.

The gene calls are TRBV7-9 and TRBJ1-2, with D possibly matching TRBD1 (5 bases). This CDR3 contains 13 residues. Deletions cut 0 bases from V and 8 bases from J, with 10 bases between. Germline V CDR1 and CDR2: SEHNR, FQNEAQ (reference sequence). The CDR3 region has the DNA TGTGCCAGCAGCTTAGCGGGGACCTACGGCTACACCTTC. It translates to CASSLAGTYGYTF.

The CDR3 DNA follows: TGTGCCAGCAGCCAAACTCACTCTTCCTACAATGAGCAGTTCTTC. Translating gives CASSQTHSSYNEQFF. This chain joins TRBV14 and TRBJ2-1; no clear D gene. Germline values: CDR1 SGHDN, CDR2 FVKESK. The CDR3 runs to 15 residues. Trimming cost V 2 bases and J 1 base, with 9 bases left between them.

The chain links TRBV30 to TRBJ1-1; D is unclear. V lost 5 bases to trimming and J lost 8 bases, with 9 bases between them. This CDR3 spans 10 amino acids. The germline gives CDR1 GTSNPN, CDR2 SVGIG (reference sequence). The CDR3 reads CAWWAAEAFF. The CDR3 DNA follows: TGTGCCTGGTGGGCGGCCGAAGCTTTCTTT.

This clone was seen more than once but under ten times. In DNA form, the CDR3 reads TGCGCCAGCAGTCACCCGGACAGGGGTCGAACAGATACGCAGTATTTT. This encodes CASSHPDRGRTDTQYF. V usage is TRBV23-1 and J usage is TRBJ2-3; 9 bases are shared with TRBD1. TRBV23-1 is identified as an open reading frame with a role that is uncertain. V dropped 3 bases and J dropped 3; count of bases not matched to a gene: 7. There are 16 residues in the CDR3.

This clone was seen a few times. This rearrangement joins TRBV14 to TRBJ1-2; D is unclear. V was shortened by 1 base and J by 5 bases, with 8 bases between the two germline ends. Germline CDR1 and CDR2: SGHDN and FVKESK. This CDR3 has 13 residues. CDR3 bases: TGTGCCAGCAGCCAAGGGCAGGCGTATGGCTACACCTTC. Encoded protein: CASSQGQAYGYTF.

This chain connects TRBV11-3 to TRBJ2-3; D perhaps matches TRBD2 (5 bases). Germline loops: CDR1 SGHNT, CDR2 YENEEA. This CDR3 comprises 16 residues. Trimming removed 5 bases at V and 1 base at J, with 16 bases between. CDR3 amino acids: CASSPRYGVGTDTQYF. Here the CDR3 DNA reads TGTGCCAGCAGCCCTCGTTACGGGGTCGGCACAGATACGCAGTATTTT.

This clone was counted between two and nine times. The genes are TRBV2 and TRBJ1-4, with 7 bases that match TRBD1. J lost 7 bases, V lost 6 bases, and 11 bases had no gene match. The V gene's germline CDR1 is SNHLY and CDR2 FYNNEI. The length of the CDR3 is 15 residues. This CDR3 is CASSDPTGVAEKLFF. The CDR3 coding sequence is TGTGCCAGCAGCGACCCCACAGGGGTTGCTGAAAAACTGTTTTTT.

V and J are TRBV7-2 and TRBJ1-5; D is undetermined. The germline CDR1 and CDR2 sequences are SGHTA and FQGNSA. V was clipped by 1 base and J by 9 bases, with 7 bases between them. This CDR3 contains 12 residues. The CDR3 DNA is TGTGCCAGCAGCTTAGAGGTTGGGCCCCAGCATTTT. Its translation is CASSLEVGPQHF.

The chain has TRBV11-2 and TRBJ2-7; D may be TRBD1 (6 bases). Germline V gene lookup returns CDR1 SGHAT and CDR2 FQNNGV. The CDR3 has 12 amino acids. V lost 1 base and J lost 6, with 7 bases in between. CDR3 amino acids: CASSLVGAEQYF. The CDR3 DNA is TGTGCCAGCAGCTTAGTGGGGGCCGAGCAGTACTTC.

The CDR3 region is CASSQDPAGTQYF. The CDR3, as DNA: TGCGCCAGCAGCCAAGACCCAGCGGGGACCCAGTACTTC. The chain joins TRBV4-1 to TRBJ2-5; possible D gene TRBD2, 6 bases. Trimming took 0 bases from V and 7 from J, leaving 9 bases between them. Germline V CDR1 and CDR2: MGHRA, YSYEKL. This CDR3 region has 13 residues.

A few counts support this clone. This chain joins TRBV29-1 and TRBJ1-2; TRBD1 might be the D (6 bases). This CDR3 comprises 13 residues. From germline, CDR1 is SQVTM and CDR2 ANQGSEA. Trimming stripped 1 base from V and 5 bases from J, with 11 bases between. Here the CDR3 reads CSVEGTDTYGYTF. CDR3 bases: TGCAGCGTTGAAGGGACAGATACATATGGCTACACCTTC.

The chain recombines TRBV7-9 with TRBJ2-3, with D possibly being TRBD1 or TRBD2 (5 bases each). This CDR3 contains 14 residues. Germline CDR1 and CDR2: SEHNR and FQNEAQ (reference sequence). The ends were cut back, 3 bases at V and 2 bases at J, with 9 bases in the middle. CDR3 DNA: TGTGCCAGCAGCTTCGGGACGTTCACAGATACGCAGTATTTT. It is translated as CASSFGTFTDTQYF. The complete variable domain, with remaining parts taken from reference TRBV7-9 and TRBJ2-3, reads DTGVSQNPRHKITKRGQNVTFRCDPISEHNRLYWYRQTLGQGPEFLTYFQNEAQLEKSRLLSDRFSAERPKGSFSTLEIQRTEQGDSAMYLCASSFGTFTDTQYFGPGTRLTVL.

This chain links TRBV6-5 with TRBJ1-2; D unresolved. CDR3 length: 13 residues. V shed 4 bases and J shed 7 bases, with 13 bases lying between them. CDR1 MNHEY and CDR2 SVGAGI come from the germline V gene. The CDR3 spells CASSSGGRRGYTF. The CDR3 DNA reads TGTGCCAGCAGTTCGGGTGGAAGGCGTGGCTACACCTTC.